Listed below are T cell receptor beta chains from one sample, sequenced in a study of technical replicates of blood from several donors. Libraries were prepared by immunoSEQ multiplex PCR; TCRdb keeps only in-frame clonotypes and omits some of them. The table includes more than 95,000 clones, about 95% detected once. The sequenced material came from T cells isolated from PBMCs. The receptors here all came from a human donor in good health. Both conserved end residues are part of each CDR3. Fields, in order: V gene, J gene, D gene, clone size, CDR3 protein, CDR3 DNA. A D gene is named only where the DNA matches it firmly. Clone size, where shown, is once, few, many, or a class for clones that have expanded.

TRBV6-6	TRBJ1-5	.	once	CASSSGRGYNQPQHF	TGTGCCAGCAGTTCAGGCAGGGGATACAATCAGCCCCAGCATTTT
TRBV6-1	TRBJ2-7	.	.	CASSDSLLAYEQYF	TGTGCCAGCAGTGACAGTCTCCTAGCCTACGAGCAGTACTTC
TRBV14	TRBJ2-7	TRBD1	.	CASSQLGQGFHEQYF	TGTGCCAGCAGCCAATTGGGACAGGGATTCCACGAGCAGTACTTC
TRBV6-5	TRBJ2-1	.	once	CASEFGGEQFF	TGTGCCAGCGAATTCGGGGGTGAGCAGTTCTTC
TRBV7-8	TRBJ1-3	.	.	CASSSNRVPVGNTIYF	TGTGCCAGCAGCTCGAACAGGGTCCCAGTTGGAAACACCATATATTTT
TRBV4-1	TRBJ2-5	.	.	CASSQVGGMETQYF	TGCGCCAGCAGCCAAGTGGGGGGAATGGAGACCCAGTACTTC
TRBV1	TRBJ1-2	.	.	CTSSQQPRQGGGYTF	TGCACCAGCAGCCAGCAACCTCGACAGGGAGGCGGCTACACCTTC
TRBV11-2	TRBJ2-3	TRBD1	.	CASSLYPATGVTDTQYF	TGTGCCAGCAGCTTATATCCGGCGACAGGGGTCACAGATACGCAGTATTTT
TRBV9	TRBJ1-1	TRBD1	.	CASNTQGANTEAFF	TGTGCCAGCAACACACAGGGGGCGAACACTGAAGCTTTCTTT
TRBV18	TRBJ2-7	TRBD1	.	CASSPNGQGTYEQYF	TGTGCCAGCTCACCAAACGGACAGGGAACCTACGAGCAGTACTTC
TRBV6-1	TRBJ2-3	TRBD2	.	CASSEPGGSSTDTQYF	TGTGCCAGCAGTGAACCGGGGGGGTCTAGCACAGATACGCAGTATTTT
TRBV9	TRBJ2-2	.	.	CASSVDAANTGELFF	TGTGCCAGCAGCGTAGATGCGGCGAACACCGGGGAGCTGTTTTTT
TRBV6-1	TRBJ2-7	.	.	CASSQFTGSYEQYF	TGTGCCAGCAGTCAATTCACAGGTTCCTACGAGCAGTACTTC
TRBV4-1	TRBJ2-7	.	.	CASSQIAVGQDEQYF	TGCGCCAGCAGCCAAATAGCGGTTGGGCAGGACGAGCAGTACTTC
TRBV5-1	TRBJ1-2	.	.	CASSKTGFPSAGYGYTF	TGCGCCAGCAGCAAGACAGGTTTTCCCTCCGCTGGGTATGGCTACACCTTC
TRBV4-2	TRBJ1-1	.	.	CASSQAARGTEAFF	TGTGCCAGCAGCCAAGCAGCGAGGGGGACTGAAGCTTTCTTT
TRBV27	TRBJ2-2	.	.	CASSLGVGRGNTGELFF	TGTGCCAGCAGTTTAGGGGTTGGCAGGGGGAACACCGGGGAGCTGTTTTTT
TRBV27	TRBJ1-1	TRBD1	once	CASSLALRTGEAFF	TGTGCCAGCAGTTTGGCCCTAAGGACAGGTGAAGCTTTCTTT
TRBV6-4	TRBJ1-2	TRBD1	.	CASNKGTGDNYGYTF	TGTGCCAGCAATAAAGGGACAGGTGACAACTATGGCTACACCTTC
TRBV7-8	TRBJ1-2	TRBD1	.	CASSLGWGTANYGYTF	TGTGCCAGCAGCTTAGGTTGGGGGACAGCTAACTATGGCTACACCTTC
TRBV7-8	TRBJ1-1	.	.	CASSLARATEAFF	TGTGCCAGCAGCTTAGCCAGGGCTACTGAAGCTTTCTTT
TRBV28	TRBJ2-7	.	.	CASSIPRGGEQYF	TGTGCCAGCAGTATACCTCGAGGTGGCGAGCAGTACTTC
TRBV28	TRBJ2-7	TRBD2	once	CASSLYILAGELSYEQYF	TGTGCCAGCAGTTTATATATCCTAGCGGGAGAGCTTTCCTACGAGCAGTACTTC
TRBV4-1	TRBJ1-1	TRBD1	.	CASSQVRGPGTEAFF	TGCGCCAGCAGCCAAGTCAGGGGGCCGGGCACTGAAGCTTTCTTT
TRBV21-1	TRBJ2-3	.	.	CASSKGLAQGNALSTDTQYF	TGTGCCAGCAGCAAGGGGTTAGCACAGGGAAACGCCCTTAGCACAGATACGCAGTATTTT
TRBV9	TRBJ1-6	.	.	CASSVEAGDSPLHF	TGTGCCAGCAGCGTAGAGGCAGGGGATTCACCCCTCCACTTT
TRBV15	TRBJ2-3	TRBD2	.	CATSLIAGGRDTQYF	TGTGCCACCAGCTTGATAGCGGGGGGGAGGGATACGCAGTATTTT
TRBV19	TRBJ2-1	TRBD2	.	CASSIGGGSYNEQFF	TGTGCCAGTAGTATAGGGGGGGGCTCCTACAATGAGCAGTTCTTC